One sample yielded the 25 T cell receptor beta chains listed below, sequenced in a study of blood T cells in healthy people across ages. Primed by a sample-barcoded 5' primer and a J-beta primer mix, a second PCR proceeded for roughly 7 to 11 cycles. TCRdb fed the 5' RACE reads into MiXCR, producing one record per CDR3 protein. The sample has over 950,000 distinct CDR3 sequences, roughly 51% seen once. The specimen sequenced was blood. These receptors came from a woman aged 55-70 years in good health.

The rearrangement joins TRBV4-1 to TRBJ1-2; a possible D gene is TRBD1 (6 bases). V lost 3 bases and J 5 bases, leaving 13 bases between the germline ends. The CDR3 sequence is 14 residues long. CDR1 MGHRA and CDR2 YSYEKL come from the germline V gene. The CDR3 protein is CASSHRGRQYGYTF. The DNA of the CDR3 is TGCGCCAGCAGCCATCGGGGGCGTCAATATGGCTACACCTTC.

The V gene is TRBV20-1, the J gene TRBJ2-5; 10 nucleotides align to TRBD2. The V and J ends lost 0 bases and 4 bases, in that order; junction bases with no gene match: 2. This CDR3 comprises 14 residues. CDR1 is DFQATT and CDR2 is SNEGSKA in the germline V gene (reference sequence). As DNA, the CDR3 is TGCAGTGCTAGAGATCCTAGCGGGAGAGAGACCCAGTACTTC. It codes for CSARDPSGRETQYF.

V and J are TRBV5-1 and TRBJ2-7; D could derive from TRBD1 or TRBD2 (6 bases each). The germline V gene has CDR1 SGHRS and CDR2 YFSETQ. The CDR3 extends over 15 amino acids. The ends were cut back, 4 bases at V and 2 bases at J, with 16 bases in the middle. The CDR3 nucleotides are TGCGCCAGCAGCCACGAGGATCGGGGGCCCTACGAGCAGTACTTC. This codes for CASSHEDRGPYEQYF.

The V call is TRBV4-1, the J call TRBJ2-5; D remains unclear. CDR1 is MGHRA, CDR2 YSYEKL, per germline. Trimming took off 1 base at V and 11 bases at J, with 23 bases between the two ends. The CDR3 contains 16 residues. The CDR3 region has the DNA TGCGCCAGCAGCCAAGGAATGGGCGGCGGCTACAATGAGCAGTACTTC. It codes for CASSQGMGGGYNEQYF.

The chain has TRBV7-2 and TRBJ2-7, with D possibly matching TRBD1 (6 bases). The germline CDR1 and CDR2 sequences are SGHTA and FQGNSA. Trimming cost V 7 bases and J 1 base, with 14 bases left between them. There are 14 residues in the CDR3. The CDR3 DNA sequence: TGTGCCAGCACCCTTAGGGGGTATTCCTACGAGCAGTACTTC. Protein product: CASTLRGYSYEQYF.

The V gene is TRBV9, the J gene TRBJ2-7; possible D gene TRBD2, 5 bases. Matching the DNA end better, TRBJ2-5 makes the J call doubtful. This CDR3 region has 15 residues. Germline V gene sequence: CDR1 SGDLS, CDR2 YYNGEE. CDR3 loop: CASSVAGGLQETQYF. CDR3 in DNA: TGTGCCAGCAGCGTAGCTGGTGGACTTCAAGAGACCCAGTACTTC.

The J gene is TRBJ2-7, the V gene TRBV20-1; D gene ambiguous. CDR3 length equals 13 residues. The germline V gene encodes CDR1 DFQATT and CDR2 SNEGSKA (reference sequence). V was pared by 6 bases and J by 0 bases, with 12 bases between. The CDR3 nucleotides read TGCAGTGCCGACTTTCGAAGCTCCTACGAGCAGTACTTC. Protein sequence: CSADFRSSYEQYF.

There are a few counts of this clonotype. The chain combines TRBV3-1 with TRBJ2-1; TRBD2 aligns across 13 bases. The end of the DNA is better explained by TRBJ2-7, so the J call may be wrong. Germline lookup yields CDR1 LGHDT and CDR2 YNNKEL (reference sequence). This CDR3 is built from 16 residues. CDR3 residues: CASSNWTSGRAREQYF. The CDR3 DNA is TGTGCCAGCAGCAATTGGACTAGCGGGAGAGCCCGCGAGCAGTACTTC.

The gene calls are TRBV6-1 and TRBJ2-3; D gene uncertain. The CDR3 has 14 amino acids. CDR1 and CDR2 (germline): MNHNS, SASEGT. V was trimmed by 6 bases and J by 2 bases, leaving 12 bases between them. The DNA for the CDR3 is TGTGCCAGCAGAAAAACCGGCGACACAGATACGCAGTATTTT. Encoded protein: CASRKTGDTDTQYF.

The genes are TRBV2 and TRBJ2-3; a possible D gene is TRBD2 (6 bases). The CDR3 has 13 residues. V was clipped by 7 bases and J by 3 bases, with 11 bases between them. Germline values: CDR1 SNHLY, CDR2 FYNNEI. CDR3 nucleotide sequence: TGTGCCAGCACCGGGGAGGTTACAGATACGCAGTATTTT. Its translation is CASTGEVTDTQYF.

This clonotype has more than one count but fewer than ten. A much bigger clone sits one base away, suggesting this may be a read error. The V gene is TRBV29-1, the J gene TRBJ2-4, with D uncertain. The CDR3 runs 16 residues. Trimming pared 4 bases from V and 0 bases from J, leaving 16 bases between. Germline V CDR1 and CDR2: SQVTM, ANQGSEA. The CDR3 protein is CSVAVGPPLAKNIQYF. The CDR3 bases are TGCAGCGTTGCAGTCGGTCCCCCACTAGCCAAAAACATTCAGTACTTC.

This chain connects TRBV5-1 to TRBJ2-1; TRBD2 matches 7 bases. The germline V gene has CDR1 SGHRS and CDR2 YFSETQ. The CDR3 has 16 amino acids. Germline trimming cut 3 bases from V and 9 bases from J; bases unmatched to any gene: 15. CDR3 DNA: TGCGCCAGCAGCTCAAGCGGGACCATCGGTAGGGGTGAGCAGTTCTTC. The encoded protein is CASSSSGTIGRGEQFF. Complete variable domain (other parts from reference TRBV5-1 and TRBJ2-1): KAGVTQTPRYLIKTRGQQVTLSCSPISGHRSVSWYQQTPGQGLQFLFEYFSETQRNKGNFPGRFSGRQFSNSRSEMNVSTLELGDSALYLCASSSSGTIGRGEQFFGPGTRLTVL.

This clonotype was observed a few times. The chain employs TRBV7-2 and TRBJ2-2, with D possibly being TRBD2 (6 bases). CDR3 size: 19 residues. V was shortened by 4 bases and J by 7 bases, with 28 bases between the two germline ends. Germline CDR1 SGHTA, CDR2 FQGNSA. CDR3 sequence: CASSSKVQKSGLFRGELFF. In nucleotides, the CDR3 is TGTGCCAGCAGCTCGAAAGTTCAAAAATCCGGACTATTCCGCGGGGAGCTGTTTTTT.

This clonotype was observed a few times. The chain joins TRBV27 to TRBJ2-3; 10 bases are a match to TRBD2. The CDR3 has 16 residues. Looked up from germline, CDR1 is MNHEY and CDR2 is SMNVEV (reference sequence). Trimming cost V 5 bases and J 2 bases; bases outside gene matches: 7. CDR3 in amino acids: CASSLRTSGITDTQYF. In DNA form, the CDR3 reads TGTGCCAGCAGTCTCCGGACTAGCGGAATCACAGATACGCAGTATTTT.

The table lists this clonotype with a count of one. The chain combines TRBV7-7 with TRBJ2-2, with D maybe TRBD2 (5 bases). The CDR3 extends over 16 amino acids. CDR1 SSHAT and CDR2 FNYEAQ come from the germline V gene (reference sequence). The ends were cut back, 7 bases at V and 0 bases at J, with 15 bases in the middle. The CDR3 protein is CASISGGPANTGELFF. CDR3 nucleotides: TGTGCCAGCATCTCAGGAGGACCCGCGAACACCGGGGAGCTGTTTTTT.

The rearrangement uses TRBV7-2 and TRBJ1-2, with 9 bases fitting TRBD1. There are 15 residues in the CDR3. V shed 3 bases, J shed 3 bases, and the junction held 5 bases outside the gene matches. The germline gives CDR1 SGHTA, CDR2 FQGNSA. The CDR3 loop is CASSFYRGRDYGYTF. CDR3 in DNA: TGTGCCAGCAGCTTCTACAGGGGGCGTGACTATGGCTACACCTTC. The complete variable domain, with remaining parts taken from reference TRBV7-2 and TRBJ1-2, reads GAGVSQSPSNKVTEKGKDVELRCDPISGHTALYWYRQSLGQGLEFLIYFQGNSAPDKSGLPSDRFSAERTGGSVSTLTIQRTQQEDSAVYLCASSFYRGRDYGYTFGSGTRLTVV.

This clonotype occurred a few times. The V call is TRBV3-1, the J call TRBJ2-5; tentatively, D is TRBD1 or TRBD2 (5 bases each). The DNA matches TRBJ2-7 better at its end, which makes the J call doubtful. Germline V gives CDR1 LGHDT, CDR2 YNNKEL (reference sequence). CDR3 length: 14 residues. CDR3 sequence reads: CASSQEPGTHEQYF. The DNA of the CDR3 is TGTGCCAGCAGCCAAGAACCGGGGACGCACGAGCAGTACTTC.

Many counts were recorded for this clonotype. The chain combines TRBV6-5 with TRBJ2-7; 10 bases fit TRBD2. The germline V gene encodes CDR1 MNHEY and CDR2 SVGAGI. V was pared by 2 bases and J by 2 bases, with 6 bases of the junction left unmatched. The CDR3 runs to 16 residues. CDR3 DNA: TGTGCCAGCAGTTACAAGTTCACTAGCGGGACCTACGAGCAGTACTTC. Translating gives CASSYKFTSGTYEQYF.

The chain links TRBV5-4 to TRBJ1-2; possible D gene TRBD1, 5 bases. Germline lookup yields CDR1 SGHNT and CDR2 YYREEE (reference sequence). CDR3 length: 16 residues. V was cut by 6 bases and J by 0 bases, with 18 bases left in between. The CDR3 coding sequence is TGTGCCAGCACCGGTCTCGGGGCCCGAGCTAACTATGGCTACACCTTC. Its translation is CASTGLGARANYGYTF.

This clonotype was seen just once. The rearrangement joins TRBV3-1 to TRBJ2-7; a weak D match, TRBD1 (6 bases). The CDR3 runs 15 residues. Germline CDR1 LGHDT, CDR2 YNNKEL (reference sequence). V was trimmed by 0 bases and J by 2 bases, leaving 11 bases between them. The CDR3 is CASSQETDRTYEQYF. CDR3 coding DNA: TGTGCCAGCAGCCAAGAAACGGACAGAACCTACGAGCAGTACTTC.

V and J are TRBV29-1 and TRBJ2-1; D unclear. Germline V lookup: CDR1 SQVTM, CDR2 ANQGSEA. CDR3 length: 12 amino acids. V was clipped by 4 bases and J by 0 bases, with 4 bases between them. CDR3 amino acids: CSVAFSYNEQFF. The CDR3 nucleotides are TGCAGCGTTGCGTTCTCCTACAATGAGCAGTTCTTC.

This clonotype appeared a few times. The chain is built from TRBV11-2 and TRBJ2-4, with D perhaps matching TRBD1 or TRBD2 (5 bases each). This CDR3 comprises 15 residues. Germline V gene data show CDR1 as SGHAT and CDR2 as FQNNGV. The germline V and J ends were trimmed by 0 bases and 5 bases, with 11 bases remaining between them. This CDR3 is CASSLDGGSQNIQYF. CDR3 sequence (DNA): TGTGCCAGCAGCTTAGATGGGGGTTCGCAAAACATTCAGTACTTC.

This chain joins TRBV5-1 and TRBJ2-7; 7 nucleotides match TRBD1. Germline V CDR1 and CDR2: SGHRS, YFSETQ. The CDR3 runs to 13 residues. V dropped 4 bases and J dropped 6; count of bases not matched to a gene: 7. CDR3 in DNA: TGCGCCAGCAGCGTTATTGACAGGGTCGAGCAGTACTTC. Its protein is CASSVIDRVEQYF.

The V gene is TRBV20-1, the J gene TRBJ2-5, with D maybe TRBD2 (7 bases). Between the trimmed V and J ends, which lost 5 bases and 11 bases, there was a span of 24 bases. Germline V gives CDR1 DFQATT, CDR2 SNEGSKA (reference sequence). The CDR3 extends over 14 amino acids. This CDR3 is CSAPRGEWDNEQYF. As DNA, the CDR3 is TGCAGTGCTCCACGGGGGGAGTGGGACAATGAGCAGTACTTC.

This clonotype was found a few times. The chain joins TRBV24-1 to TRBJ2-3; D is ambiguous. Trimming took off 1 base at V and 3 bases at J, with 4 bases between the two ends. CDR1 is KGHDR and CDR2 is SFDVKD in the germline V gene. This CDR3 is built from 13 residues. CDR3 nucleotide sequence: TGTGCCACCAGTGATTTTGCGACAGATACGCAGTATTTT. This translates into CATSDFATDTQYF.